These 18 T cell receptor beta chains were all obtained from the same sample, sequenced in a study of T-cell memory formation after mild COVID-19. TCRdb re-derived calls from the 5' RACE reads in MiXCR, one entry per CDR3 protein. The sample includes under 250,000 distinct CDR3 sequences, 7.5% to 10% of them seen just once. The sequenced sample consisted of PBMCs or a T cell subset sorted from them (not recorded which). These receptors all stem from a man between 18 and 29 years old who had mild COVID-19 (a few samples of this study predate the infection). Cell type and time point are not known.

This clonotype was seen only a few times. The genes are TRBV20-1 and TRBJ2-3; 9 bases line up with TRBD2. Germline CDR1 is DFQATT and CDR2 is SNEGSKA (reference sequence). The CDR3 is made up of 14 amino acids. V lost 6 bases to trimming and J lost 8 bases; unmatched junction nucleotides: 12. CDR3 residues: CSAKPSGDTRTQYF. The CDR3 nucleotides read TGCAGTGCCAAACCTAGCGGGGATACGCGTACGCAGTATTTT.

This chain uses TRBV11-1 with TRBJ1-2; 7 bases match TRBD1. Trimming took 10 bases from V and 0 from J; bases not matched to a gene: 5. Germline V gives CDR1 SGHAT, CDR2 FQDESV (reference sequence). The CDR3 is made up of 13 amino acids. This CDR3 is CAISGQTNYGYTF. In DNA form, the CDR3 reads TGTGCCATCTCGGGACAGACTAACTATGGCTACACCTTC.

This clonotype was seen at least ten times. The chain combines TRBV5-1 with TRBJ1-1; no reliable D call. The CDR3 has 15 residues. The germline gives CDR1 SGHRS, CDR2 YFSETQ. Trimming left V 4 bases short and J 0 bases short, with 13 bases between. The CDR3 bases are TGCGCCAGCAGCCCCTCCGTCCTAATGAACACTGAAGCTTTCTTT. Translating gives CASSPSVLMNTEAFF.

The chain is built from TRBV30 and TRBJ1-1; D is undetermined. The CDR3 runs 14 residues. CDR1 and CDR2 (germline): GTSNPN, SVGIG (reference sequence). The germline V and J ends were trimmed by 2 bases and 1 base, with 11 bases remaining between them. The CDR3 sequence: CAWSRKGTNTEAFF. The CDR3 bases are TGTGCCTGGAGTAGAAAGGGCACGAACACTGAAGCTTTCTTT.

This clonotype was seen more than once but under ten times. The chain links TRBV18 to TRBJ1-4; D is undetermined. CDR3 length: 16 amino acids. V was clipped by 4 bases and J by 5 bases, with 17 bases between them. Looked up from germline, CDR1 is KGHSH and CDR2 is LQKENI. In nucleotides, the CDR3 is TGTGCCAGCTCACTTGACGTTGCGGGCAGGAATGAAAAACTGTTTTTT. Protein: CASSLDVAGRNEKLFF.

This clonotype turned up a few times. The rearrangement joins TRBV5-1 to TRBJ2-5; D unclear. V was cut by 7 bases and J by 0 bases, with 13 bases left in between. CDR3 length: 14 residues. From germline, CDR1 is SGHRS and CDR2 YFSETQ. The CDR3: CASATGRNQETQYF. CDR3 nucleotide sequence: TGCGCCAGCGCTACTGGACGGAACCAAGAGACCCAGTACTTC.

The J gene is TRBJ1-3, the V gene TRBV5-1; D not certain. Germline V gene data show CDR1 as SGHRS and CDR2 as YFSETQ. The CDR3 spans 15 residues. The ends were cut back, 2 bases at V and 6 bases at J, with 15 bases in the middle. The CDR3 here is CASSLFGVAENTIYF. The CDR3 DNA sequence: TGCGCCAGCAGCTTATTCGGGGTCGCGGAAAACACCATATATTTT.

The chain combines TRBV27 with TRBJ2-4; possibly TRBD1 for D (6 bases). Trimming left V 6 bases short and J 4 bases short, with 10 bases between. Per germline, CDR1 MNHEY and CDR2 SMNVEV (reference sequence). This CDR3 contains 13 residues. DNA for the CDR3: TGTGCCAGCAGAGCAGGGGCGAAAAACATTCAGTACTTC. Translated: CASRAGAKNIQYF.

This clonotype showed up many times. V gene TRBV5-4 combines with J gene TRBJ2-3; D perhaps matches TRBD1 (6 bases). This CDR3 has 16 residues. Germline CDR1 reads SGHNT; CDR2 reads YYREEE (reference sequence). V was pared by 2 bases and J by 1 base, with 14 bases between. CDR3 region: CASSFRLNRGTDTQYF. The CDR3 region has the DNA TGTGCCAGCAGCTTTCGACTAAACAGGGGCACAGATACGCAGTATTTT.

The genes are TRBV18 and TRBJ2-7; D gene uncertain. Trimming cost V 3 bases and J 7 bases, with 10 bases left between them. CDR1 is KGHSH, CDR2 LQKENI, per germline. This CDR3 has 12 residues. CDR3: CASSPGVGEQYV. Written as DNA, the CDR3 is TGTGCCAGCTCACCTGGGGTGGGAGAGCAGTACGTC.

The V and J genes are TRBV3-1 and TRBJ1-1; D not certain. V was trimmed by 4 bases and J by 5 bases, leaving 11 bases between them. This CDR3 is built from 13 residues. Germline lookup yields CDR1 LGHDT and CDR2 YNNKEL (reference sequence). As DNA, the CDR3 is TGTGCCAGCAGCCGGCGCGGAGAAACTGAAGCTTTCTTT. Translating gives CASSRRGETEAFF.

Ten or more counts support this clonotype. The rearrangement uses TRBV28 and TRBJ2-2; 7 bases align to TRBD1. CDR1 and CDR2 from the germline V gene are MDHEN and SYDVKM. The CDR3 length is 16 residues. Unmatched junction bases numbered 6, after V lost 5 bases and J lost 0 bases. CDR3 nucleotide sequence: TGTGCCAGCAGTCCAGGGGACAGAGCGAACACCGGGGAGCTGTTTTTT. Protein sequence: CASSPGDRANTGELFF.

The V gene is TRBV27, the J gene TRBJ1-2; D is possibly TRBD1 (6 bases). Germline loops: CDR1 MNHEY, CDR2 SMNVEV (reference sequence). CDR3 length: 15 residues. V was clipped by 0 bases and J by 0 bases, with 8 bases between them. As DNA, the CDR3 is TGTGCCAGCAGTTTATCCCGGACAGCTAACTATGGCTACACCTTC. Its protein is CASSLSRTANYGYTF.

This chain's CDR3 is CASSSTGSATQYF. The CDR3 region has the DNA TGTGCCAGCAGTTCGACAGGGAGCGCGACCCAGTACTTC. The chain combines TRBV6-2 or TRBV6-3 with TRBJ2-5; TRBD1 aligns across 7 bases. Looked up from germline, CDR1 is MNHEY and CDR2 is SVGEGT. Trimming removed 4 bases from V and 7 bases from J; junction bases left unmatched: 6. CDR3 size: 13 residues.

CDR3 protein: CATQINYGYTF. CDR3 in DNA: TGTGCCACGCAGATTAACTATGGCTACACCTTC. The rearrangement uses TRBV4-2 and TRBJ1-2; D is uncertain. The V gene's germline CDR1 is LGHNA and CDR2 YNFKEQ. V was pared by 10 bases and J by 1 base, with 7 bases between. CDR3 length equals 11 residues.

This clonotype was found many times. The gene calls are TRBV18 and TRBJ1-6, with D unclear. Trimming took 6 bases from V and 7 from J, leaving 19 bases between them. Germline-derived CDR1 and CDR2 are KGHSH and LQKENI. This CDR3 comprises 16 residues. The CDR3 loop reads CASSVRMEAWNSPLHF. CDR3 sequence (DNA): TGTGCCAGCTCTGTCAGGATGGAGGCTTGGAATTCACCCCTCCACTTT.

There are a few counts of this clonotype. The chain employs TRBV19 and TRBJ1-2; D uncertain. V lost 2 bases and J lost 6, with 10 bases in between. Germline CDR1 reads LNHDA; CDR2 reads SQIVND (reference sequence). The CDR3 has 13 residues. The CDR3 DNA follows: TGTGCCAGTAGTATACCCGGGGAGGATGGCTACACCTTC. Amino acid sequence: CASSIPGEDGYTF. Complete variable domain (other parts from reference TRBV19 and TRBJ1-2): DGGITQSPKYLFRKEGQNVTLSCEQNLNHDAMYWYRQDPGQGLRLIYYSQIVNDFQKGDIAEGYSVSREKKESFPLTVTSAQKNPTAFYLCASSIPGEDGYTFGSGTRLTVV.

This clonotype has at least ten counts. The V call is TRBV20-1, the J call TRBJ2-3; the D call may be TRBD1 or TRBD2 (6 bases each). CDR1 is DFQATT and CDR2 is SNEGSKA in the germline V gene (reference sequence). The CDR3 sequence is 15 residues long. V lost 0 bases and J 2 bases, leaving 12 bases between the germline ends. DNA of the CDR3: TGCAGTGCTAGAGATCTCCGGGGGCTCACAGATACGCAGTATTTT. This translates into CSARDLRGLTDTQYF.